The next 2 T cell receptor beta chains were all read from a single sample in a study of shared clonotypes between healthy human individuals. Generated by immunoSEQ multiplex PCR, the TCRdb table keeps only in-frame clones and is missing some. This repertoire shows 1 million to 1.2 million clones, roughly 80% found once; its top ten account for about 0.89%. The sample was memory CD4+ T cells from PBMCs. Subset in this sample: CD45RA-negative fraction. The source of these receptors is a man aged 18 to 29 in good health. Some clones in this sample may be carry-over from other donors' samples.

The chain uses TRBV28 and TRBJ1-1; TRBD1 might be the D (6 bases). Deletions cut 1 base from V and 1 base from J, with 10 bases between. Germline V gene data show CDR1 as MDHEN and CDR2 as SYDVKM. This CDR3 is 15 amino acids long. The CDR3 nucleotides are TGTGCCAGCAGTTTATTAGGGACACAGAACACTGAAGCTTTCTTT. Residues: CASSLLGTQNTEAFF.

The genes are TRBV28 and TRBJ2-2; the D gene is possibly TRBD2 (6 bases). The germline gives CDR1 MDHEN, CDR2 SYDVKM. Deletions cut 6 bases from V and 8 bases from J, with 22 bases between. CDR3 length: 16 residues. The chain's CDR3 is CASSLSPGLRVGELFF. CDR3 in DNA: TGTGCCAGCAGCCTATCCCCGGGACTGAGAGTAGGGGAGCTGTTTTTT.